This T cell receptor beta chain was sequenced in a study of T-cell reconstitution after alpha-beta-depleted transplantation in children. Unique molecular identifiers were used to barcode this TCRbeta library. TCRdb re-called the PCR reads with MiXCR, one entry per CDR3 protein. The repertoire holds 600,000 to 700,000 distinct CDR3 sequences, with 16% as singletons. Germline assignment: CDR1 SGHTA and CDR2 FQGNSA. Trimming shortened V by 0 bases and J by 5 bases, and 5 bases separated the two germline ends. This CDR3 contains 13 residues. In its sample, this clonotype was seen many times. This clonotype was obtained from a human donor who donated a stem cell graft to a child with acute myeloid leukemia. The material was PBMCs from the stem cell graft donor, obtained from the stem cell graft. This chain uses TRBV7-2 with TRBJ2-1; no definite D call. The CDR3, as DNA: TGTGCCAGCAGCTTAGCGGGCGACAATGAGCAGTTCTTC. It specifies CASSLAGDNEQFF.